One sample yielded the 7 T cell receptor beta chains listed below, sequenced in a study of blood T cell repertoires in COVID-19. Generated by immunoSEQ multiplex PCR, the TCRdb table keeps only in-frame clones and is missing some. The sample contains a few hundred thousand clones, 84% of which appear only once. Material for sequencing was peripheral blood. These receptors all come from a woman aged 40 to 50 who had recovered from COVID-19.

The rearrangement links TRBV27 to TRBJ2-3, with 7 bases that match TRBD1. The germline gives CDR1 MNHEY, CDR2 SMNVEV (reference sequence). V was pared by 3 bases and J by 5 bases, with 8 bases of the junction left unmatched. This CDR3 has 15 amino acids. CDR3 protein: CASSFLTGTGDTQYF. The CDR3 nucleotides read TGTGCCAGCAGTTTTCTGACAGGGACGGGAGATACGCAGTATTTT.

V usage is TRBV7-2 and J usage is TRBJ1-4, with D possibly matching TRBD1 (6 bases). The CDR3 loop spans 16 amino acids. Trimming shortened V by 2 bases and J by 2 bases, and 12 bases separated the two germline ends. CDR1 and CDR2 (germline): SGHTA, FQGNSA. The DNA of the CDR3 is TGTGCCAGCAGCTTATACTCCCAGGGGACTAATGAAAAACTGTTTTTT. Its protein is CASSLYSQGTNEKLFF.

This chain joins TRBV28 and TRBJ1-1; unclear D gene. Looked up from germline, CDR1 is MDHEN and CDR2 is SYDVKM. CDR3 length equals 15 residues. V was cut by 5 bases and J by 7 bases, with 20 bases left in between. DNA of the CDR3: TGTGCCAGCAGTCACCTCTCCGGGGAAGGCGGTGAAGCTTTCTTT. Encoded protein: CASSHLSGEGGEAFF.

This chain links TRBV29-1 with TRBJ1-1; the match to TRBD1 covers 8 bases. The CDR3 runs 16 residues. Unmatched junction bases numbered 13, after V lost 7 bases and J lost 0 bases. The V gene's germline CDR1 is SQVTM and CDR2 ANQGSEA. DNA of the CDR3: TGCAGCGCTGGGGGGACAGGAGGAGCCATGAACACTGAAGCTTTCTTT. Its protein is CSAGGTGGAMNTEAFF.

The rearrangement links TRBV7-2 to TRBJ2-7; the match to TRBD2 covers 10 bases. Looked up from germline, CDR1 is SGHTA and CDR2 is FQGNSA. The CDR3 runs 18 residues. Trimming cost V 2 bases and J 3 bases; bases outside gene matches: 13. The CDR3 loop is CASSLLESGGAFNYEQYF. CDR3 nucleotide sequence: TGTGCCAGCAGCTTACTTGAAAGCGGGGGGGCCTTCAACTACGAGCAGTACTTC. Using reference TRBV7-2 and TRBJ2-7 for the parts outside the CDR3, the full variable domain is GAGVSQSPSNKVTEKGKDVELRCDPISGHTALYWYRQSLGQGLEFLIYFQGNSAPDKSGLPSDRFSAERTGGSVSTLTIQRTQQEDSAVYLCASSLLESGGAFNYEQYFGPGTRLTVT.

This clone has only one observation. The chain employs TRBV30 and TRBJ2-5; D possibly corresponds to TRBD1 (6 bases). Trimming stripped 3 bases from V and 2 bases from J, with 10 bases between. The CDR3 loop spans 13 amino acids. Germline CDR1 is GTSNPN and CDR2 is SVGIG (reference sequence). The CDR3 here is CAWRRTVQETQYF. The CDR3 nucleotides read TGTGCCTGGAGGCGGACAGTTCAAGAGACCCAGTACTTC.

The chain combines TRBV20-1 with TRBJ1-5; D is uncertain. Trimming took off 0 bases at V and 12 bases at J, with 9 bases between the two ends. Germline V CDR1 and CDR2: DFQATT, SNEGSKA (reference sequence). This CDR3 contains 11 residues. CDR3 coding DNA: TGCAGTGCTAGAGATCGGGATCTCCAGCATTTT. Its protein is CSARDRDLQHF.